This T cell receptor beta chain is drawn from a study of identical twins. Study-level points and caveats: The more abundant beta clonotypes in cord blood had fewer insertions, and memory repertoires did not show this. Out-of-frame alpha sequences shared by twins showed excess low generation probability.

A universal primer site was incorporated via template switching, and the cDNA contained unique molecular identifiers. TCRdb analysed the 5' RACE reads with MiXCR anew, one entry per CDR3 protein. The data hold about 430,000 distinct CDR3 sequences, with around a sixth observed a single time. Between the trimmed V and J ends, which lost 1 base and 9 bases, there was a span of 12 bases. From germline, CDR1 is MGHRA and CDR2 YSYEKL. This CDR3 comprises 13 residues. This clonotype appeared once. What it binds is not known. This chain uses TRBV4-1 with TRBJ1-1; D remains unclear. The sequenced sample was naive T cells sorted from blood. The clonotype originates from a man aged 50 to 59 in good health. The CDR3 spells CASSQVDREKAFF. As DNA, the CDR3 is TGCGCCAGCAGCCAAGTGGACCGGGAAAAAGCTTTCTTT.